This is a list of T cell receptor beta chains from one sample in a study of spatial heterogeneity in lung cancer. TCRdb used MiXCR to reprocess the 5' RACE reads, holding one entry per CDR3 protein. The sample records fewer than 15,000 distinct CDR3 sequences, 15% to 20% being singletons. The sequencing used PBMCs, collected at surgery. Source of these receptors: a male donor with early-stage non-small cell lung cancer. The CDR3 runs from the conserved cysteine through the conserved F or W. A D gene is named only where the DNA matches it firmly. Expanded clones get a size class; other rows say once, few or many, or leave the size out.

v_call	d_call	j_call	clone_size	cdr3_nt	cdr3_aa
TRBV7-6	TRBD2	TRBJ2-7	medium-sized	TGTGCCAGCAGCCCGGGACTAGCGGGAGGGCCGGGGGAGCAGTACTTC	CASSPGLAGGPGEQYF
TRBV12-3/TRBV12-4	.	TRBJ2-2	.	TGTGCCAGCGACGTAGACCTTATCAACACCGGGGAGCTGTTTTTT	CASDVDLINTGELFF
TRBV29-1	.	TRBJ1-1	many	TGCAGCGTCCGTGGGAGCACTGAAGCTTTCTTT	CSVRGSTEAFF
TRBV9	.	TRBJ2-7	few	TGTGCCAGCAGCGTAGACCCTTCCTCCTACGAGCAGTACTTC	CASSVDPSSYEQYF
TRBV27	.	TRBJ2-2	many	TGTGCCAGCAGTTTCAGGGGCGGGGAGCTGTTTTTT	CASSFRGGELFF
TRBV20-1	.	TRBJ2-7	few	TGCAGTACCACCCCCGGGCGGGCCTCCTACGAGCAGTACTTC	CSTTPGRASYEQYF
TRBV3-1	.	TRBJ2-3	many	TGTGCCAGCAGCCAAGATCTGGCGACCTATGTGTCCCGAAGCACAGATACGCAGTATTTT	CASSQDLATYVSRSTDTQYF
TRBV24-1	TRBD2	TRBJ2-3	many	TGTGCCACCAGTGCCCAGGGACTAGCGGGAGCCTTGACAGATACGCAGTATTTT	CATSAQGLAGALTDTQYF
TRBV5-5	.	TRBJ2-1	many	TGTGCCAGCAGCACCCAGGACAGCTCCTACAATGAGCAGTTCTTC	CASSTQDSSYNEQFF
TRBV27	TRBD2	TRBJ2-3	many	TGTGCCAGCAGTTTACGACTAGCGGGAGGTGGCGCAGATACGCAGTATTTT	CASSLRLAGGGADTQYF
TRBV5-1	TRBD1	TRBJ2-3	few	TGCGCCAGCAGCTCGACAGGGGGGGCCACAGATACGCAGTATTTT	CASSSTGGATDTQYF
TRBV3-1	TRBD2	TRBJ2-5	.	TGTGCCAGCAGCCCAGCGGGGGCCCTCCAAGAGACCCAGTACTTC	CASSPAGALQETQYF
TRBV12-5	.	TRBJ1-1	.	TGTGCTAGTGGTTTGGTACGCTACGATCACACTGAAGCTTTCTTT	CASGLVRYDHTEAFF
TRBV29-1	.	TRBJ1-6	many	TGCAGCGTTGCATCTGGGTCCACAACGGGTTCACCCCTCCACTTT	CSVASGSTTGSPLHF
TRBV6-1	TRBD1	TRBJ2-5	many	TGTGCCAGCAAGGGGGACAGGGCGAACCTACAAGAGACCCAGTACTTC	CASKGDRANLQETQYF
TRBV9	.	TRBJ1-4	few	TGTGCCAGCAGCGGCCGAGCGGGGATTAATGAAAAACTGTTTTTT	CASSGRAGINEKLFF
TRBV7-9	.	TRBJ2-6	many	TGTGCCAGCAGCCTCAGGGTCGCTGGGGCCAACGTCCTGACTTTC	CASSLRVAGANVLTF